These 9 T cell receptor beta chains were all obtained from the same sample, sequenced in a study of cytomegalovirus exposure and HLA in healthy donors. Amplification used 60 Vbeta primers and 13 Jbeta primers. Clones were sequenced by immunoSEQ multiplex PCR, and TCRdb holds only the in-frame ones, with some missing. The data contain 75,000 to 90,000 clones, about four fifths of them singletons. The sequenced sample consisted of PBMCs. These receptors were collected from a woman in her forties in good health and CMV-seropositive.

This clone appeared once. This chain joins TRBV9 and TRBJ1-1; weak D call: TRBD1 (5 bases). Germline V gene data show CDR1 as SGDLS and CDR2 as YYNGEE. The CDR3 covers 15 residues. Trimming pared 2 bases from V and 4 bases from J, leaving 15 bases between. CDR3 bases: TGTGCCAGCAGCGTGGGGTCGGGGGTAGGCACTGAAGCTTTCTTT. It encodes CASSVGSGVGTEAFF.

This clone occurred a few times. The rearrangement joins TRBV5-4 to TRBJ1-6; D gene ambiguous. V was cut by 3 bases and J by 3 bases, with 13 bases left in between. The CDR3 has 16 amino acids. CDR1 and CDR2 from the germline V gene are SGHNT and YYREEE (reference sequence). Here the CDR3 reads CASSYGPNNYNSPLHF. In DNA, the CDR3 is TGTGCCAGCAGCTATGGGCCTAACAACTATAATTCACCCCTCCACTTT.

Here the CDR3 reads CASSDPGATGANVLTF. As DNA, the CDR3 is TGTGCCAGCAGTGACCCAGGGGCCACTGGGGCCAACGTCCTGACTTTC. The rearrangement uses TRBV25-1 and TRBJ2-6, with a tentative D call TRBD1 (6 bases). The CDR3 is made up of 16 amino acids. Trimming left V 3 bases short and J 2 bases short, with 11 bases between. In germline, CDR1 is MGHDK, CDR2 SYGVNS.

This clone was seen more than once but under ten times. For the CDR3, the DNA is TGTGCCAGCAGCCAGACGCGCGGGGGGGCCGATGAGCAGTTCTTC. Amino acids: CASSQTRGGADEQFF. The chain links TRBV7-2 to TRBJ2-1, with 9 bases fitting TRBD2. Germline CDR1 reads SGHTA; CDR2 reads FQGNSA. V gave up 5 bases and J gave up 8 bases; unmatched junction bases: 10. This CDR3 spans 15 amino acids.

V gene TRBV6-5 combines with J gene TRBJ1-1, with D maybe TRBD1 (6 bases). The CDR3 is made up of 14 amino acids. Germline-derived CDR1 and CDR2 are MNHEY and SVGAGI. The germline V and J ends were trimmed by 6 bases and 4 bases, with 15 bases remaining between them. CDR3: CASRERQVITEAFF. CDR3 nucleotide sequence: TGTGCCAGCAGGGAAAGACAGGTGATCACTGAAGCTTTCTTT.

The chain combines TRBV7-2 with TRBJ2-6; maybe TRBD1 (6 bases). The CDR3 is made up of 18 amino acids. Germline CDR1 SGHTA, CDR2 FQGNSA. V was shortened by 5 bases and J by 3 bases, with 20 bases between the two germline ends. Here the CDR3 DNA reads TGTGCCAGCAGCCATGGGGCCAGGGGATTTTTTGGGGCCAACGTCCTGACTTTC. It yields the protein CASSHGARGFFGANVLTF.

The chain recombines TRBV4-2 with TRBJ1-5, with 8 nucleotides matching TRBD1. Germline V gives CDR1 LGHNA, CDR2 YNFKEQ. The V and J ends lost 4 bases and 7 bases, in that order; junction bases with no gene match: 9. This CDR3 is 15 amino acids long. The CDR3 here is CASSPGQVGGQPQHF. The CDR3 DNA follows: TGTGCCAGCAGCCCGGGACAGGTCGGAGGACAGCCCCAGCATTTT.

This chain uses TRBV5-1 with TRBJ1-1; tentative D call: TRBD1 (5 bases). This CDR3 has 15 amino acids. V gave up 4 bases and J gave up 4 bases, with 17 bases separating them. CDR1 SGHRS and CDR2 YFSETQ come from the germline V gene. As DNA, the CDR3 is TGCGCCAGCAGCGGAGGGACGTCGGAGGGCACTGAAGCTTTCTTT. Protein: CASSGGTSEGTEAFF.

This chain links TRBV7-2 with TRBJ2-1, with 11 positions matching TRBD2. Germline V gene sequence: CDR1 SGHTA, CDR2 FQGNSA. The CDR3 is 16 residues long. V lost 5 bases and J lost 6; bases outside the gene matches: 9. CDR3 sequence: CASSPWLAGGLNEQFF. The CDR3 DNA sequence: TGTGCCAGCAGCCCCTGGCTAGCGGGGGGCCTCAATGAGCAGTTCTTC.